This T cell receptor (beta chain) stems from a study of vaccination and CD4 T cells after COVID-19. This clonotype has a handful of counts. What it binds is unknown. The treatment is: 10-day PBMC culture with coronavirus spike peptide pools or control peptides (ViraFEST assay). This CDR3 has 16 amino acids. Sequenced with the Oncomine TCR Beta short-read assay was DNA taken from cultured CD4+ T cells. TCRdb called the PCR reads again in MiXCR, with one record for every CDR3 protein. Of 15,000 to 25,000 distinct CDR3 sequences listed, 40% to 45% are singletons. The chain joins TRBV21-1 to TRBJ2-7; the table gives TRBD1 as D, unverified against the DNA. TRBV21-1 is a documented pseudogene. The sequences come from CD4+ T cells from blood, cultured in vitro, collected before SARS-CoV-2 vaccination. The clonotype originates from a human donor who received a COVID-19 vaccine. CDR3 coding DNA: TGTGCCAGCAGCAGGGGTTCGGGGGGCGCGGTAGACGAGCAGTACTTC. Protein product: CASSRGSGGAVDEQYF.